This T cell receptor beta chain stems from a study of OX40 agonist ivuxolimab in advanced cancers. At the level of the study: Partial responses occurred in three patients (one hepatocellular carcinoma, two cutaneous melanoma).

Germline V lookup: CDR1 SGHVS, CDR2 FNYEAQ. With 6 bases removed from V and 8 bases from J, the gap between germline ends came to 29 bases. CDR3 length equals 18 residues. The study, taken as a whole, reports: Expanded peripheral T cell antigen specificity was not determined. At doses 0.1 to 3.0 mg/kg, CD4+ and CD8+ clones expanded. Low normalized T-cell clonal expansion also characterized some of the nonresponders.

As concerns this clone: Antigen specificity is unknown.

Only in-frame clones appear in the TCRdb table, and some are missing; sequencing was by immunoSEQ multiplex PCR. The data hold more than 80,000 clones, with 94% observed a single time. The clonotype originates from an adult with an advanced solid tumor such as melanoma, head and neck, liver or kidney cancer. This sequence joins TRBV7-6 and TRBJ1-5; a possible D gene is TRBD1 (6 bases). Sequenced here: CD4+ or CD8+ T cells sorted from blood, sampled in a trial of the OX40 agonist ivuxolimab. The CDR3 here is CASSSFGLSDRPMEPQHF. The CDR3 bases are TGTGCCAGCAGTTCGTTTGGGTTGAGCGACAGGCCTATGGAGCCCCAGCATTTT.